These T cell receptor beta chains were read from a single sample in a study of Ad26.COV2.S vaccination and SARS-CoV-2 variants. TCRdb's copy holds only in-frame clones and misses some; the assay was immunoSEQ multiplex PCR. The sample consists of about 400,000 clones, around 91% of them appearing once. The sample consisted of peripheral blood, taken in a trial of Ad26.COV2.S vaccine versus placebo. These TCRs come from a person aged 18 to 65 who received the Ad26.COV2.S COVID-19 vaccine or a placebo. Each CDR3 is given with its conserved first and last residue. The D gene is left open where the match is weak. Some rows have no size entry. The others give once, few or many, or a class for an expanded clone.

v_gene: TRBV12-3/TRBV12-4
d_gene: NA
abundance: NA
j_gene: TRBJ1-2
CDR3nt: TGTGCCAGCAGTTTAGAACAGAACTATGGCTACACCTTC
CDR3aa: CASSLEQNYGYTF

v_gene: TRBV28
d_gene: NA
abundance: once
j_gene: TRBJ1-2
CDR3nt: TGTGCCTCCGGGCCCCCCTCTGACTATGGCTACACCTTC
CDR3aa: CASGPPSDYGYTF

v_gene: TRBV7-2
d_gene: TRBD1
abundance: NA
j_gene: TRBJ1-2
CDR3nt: TGTGCCAGCAGCCCTCAGGGGACAGGGGACGGCTACACCTTC
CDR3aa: CASSPQGTGDGYTF

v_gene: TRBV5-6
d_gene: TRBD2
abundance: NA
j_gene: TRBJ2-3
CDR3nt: TGTGCCAGCAGCTTGCGTACTAGCGGGAGGGCCACAGATACGCAGTATTTT
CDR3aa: CASSLRTSGRATDTQYF

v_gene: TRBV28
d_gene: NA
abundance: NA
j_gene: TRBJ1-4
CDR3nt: TGTGCCAGCAACGGGGGGGGACCGAGTTGGCTGTTTTTT
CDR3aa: CASNGGGPSWLFF

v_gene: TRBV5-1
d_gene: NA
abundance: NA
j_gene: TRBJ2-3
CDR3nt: TGCGCCAGCAGCTTAAACGCGTATACGCAGTATTTT
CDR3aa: CASSLNAYTQYF

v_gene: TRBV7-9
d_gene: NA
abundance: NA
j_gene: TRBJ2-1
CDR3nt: TGTGCCAGCAGCCATATGGGAGTCAGCTCCTACAATGAGCAGTTCTTC
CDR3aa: CASSHMGVSSYNEQFF

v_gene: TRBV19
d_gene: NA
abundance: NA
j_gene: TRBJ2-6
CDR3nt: TGTGCCAGTAGGCAAACAGGGTCTGGGGCCAACGTCCTGACTTTC
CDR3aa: CASRQTGSGANVLTF

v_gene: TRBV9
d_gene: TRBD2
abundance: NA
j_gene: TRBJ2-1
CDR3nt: TGTGCCAGCAGCGTAGGACCTAGCGGATTCCACAATGAGCAGTTCTTC
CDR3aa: CASSVGPSGFHNEQFF

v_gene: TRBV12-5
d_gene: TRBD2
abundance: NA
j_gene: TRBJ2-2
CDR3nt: TGTGCTAGTGGACGTGGGCTAGCGGGAGGGGCCGGGGAGCTGTTTTTT
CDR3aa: CASGRGLAGGAGELFF

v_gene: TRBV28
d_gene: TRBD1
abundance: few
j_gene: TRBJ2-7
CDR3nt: TGTGCCAGCAGTGGCCGGGACAGGATCTACGAGCAGTACTTC
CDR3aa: CASSGRDRIYEQYF

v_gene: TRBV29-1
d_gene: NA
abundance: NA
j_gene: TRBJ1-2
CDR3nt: TGCAGCGTTGAAACCCGGAATGGCTACACCTTC
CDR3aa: CSVETRNGYTF

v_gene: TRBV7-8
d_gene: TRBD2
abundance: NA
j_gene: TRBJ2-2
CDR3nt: TGTGCCAGCAGCTTCCGAGTCGGACTAGCGGGAGTAAATGGCGGGGAGCTGTTTTTT
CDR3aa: CASSFRVGLAGVNGGELFF

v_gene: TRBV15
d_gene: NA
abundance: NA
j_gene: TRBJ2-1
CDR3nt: TGTGCCACCAGCAGAGTCTCGGGGAGCTCCTACAATGAGCAGTTCTTC
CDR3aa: CATSRVSGSSYNEQFF

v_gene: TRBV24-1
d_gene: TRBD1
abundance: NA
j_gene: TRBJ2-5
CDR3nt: TGTGCCACCAGTGATAGCGTCACAGGGGGAAAGACCCAGTACTTC
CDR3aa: CATSDSVTGGKTQYF

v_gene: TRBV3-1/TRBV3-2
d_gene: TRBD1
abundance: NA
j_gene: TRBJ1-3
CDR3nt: TGTGCCAGCAGCCAGAAGGGGGGACAGAGAAACACCATATATTTT
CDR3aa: CASSQKGGQRNTIYF

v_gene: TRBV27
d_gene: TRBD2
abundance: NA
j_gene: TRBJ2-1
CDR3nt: TGTGCCAGCAAGGGCGGGAGTAACTCCTACAATGAGCAGTTCTTC
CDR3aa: CASKGGSNSYNEQFF

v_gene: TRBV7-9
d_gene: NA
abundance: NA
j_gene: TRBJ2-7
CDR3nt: TGTGCCAGCAGCCCCGACGAGGGGAGCTACGAGCAGTACTTC
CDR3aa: CASSPDEGSYEQYF

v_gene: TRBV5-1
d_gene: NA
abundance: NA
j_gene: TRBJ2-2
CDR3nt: TGCGCCAGCAGCTCATTCGGGCTAGCTGGCGGGGAGCTGTTTTTT
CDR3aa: CASSSFGLAGGELFF

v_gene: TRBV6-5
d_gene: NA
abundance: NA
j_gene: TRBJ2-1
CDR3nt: TGTGCCAGCCTGAGCGGACTTTACAATGAGCAGTTCTTC
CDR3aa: CASLSGLYNEQFF

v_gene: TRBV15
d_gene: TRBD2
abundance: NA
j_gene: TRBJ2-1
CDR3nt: TGTGCCACCAGCTCCGGGACTAGCGGGAGAGGGGGCTCCTACAATGAGCAGTTCTTC
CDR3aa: CATSSGTSGRGGSYNEQFF

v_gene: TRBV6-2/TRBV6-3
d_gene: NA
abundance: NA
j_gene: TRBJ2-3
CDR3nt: TGTGCCAGCAGTTACTCAGCGGACCAGATTAACACAGATACGCAGTATTTT
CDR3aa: CASSYSADQINTDTQYF

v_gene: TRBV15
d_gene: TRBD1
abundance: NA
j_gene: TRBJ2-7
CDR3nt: TGTGCCACCAGCAACGTAGGGGACAGGAGCTCCTACGAGCAGTACTTC
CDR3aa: CATSNVGDRSSYEQYF

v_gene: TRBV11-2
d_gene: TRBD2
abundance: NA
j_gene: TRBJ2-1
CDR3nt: TGTGCCAGCACCATCGGGGGGTTTTCCTACAATGAGCAGTTCTTC
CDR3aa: CASTIGGFSYNEQFF

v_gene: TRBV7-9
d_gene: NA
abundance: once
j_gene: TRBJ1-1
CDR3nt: TGTGCCAGCAGCTTACGAGGGAGCCCGAACACTGAAGCTTTCTTT
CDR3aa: CASSLRGSPNTEAFF

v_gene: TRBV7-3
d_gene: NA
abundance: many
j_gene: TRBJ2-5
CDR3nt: TGTGCCAGCAGCCCCCTAGGGGGAGGGCGGGAGACCCAGTACTTC
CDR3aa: CASSPLGGGRETQYF

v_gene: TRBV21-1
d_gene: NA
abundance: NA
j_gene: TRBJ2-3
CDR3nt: TGTGCCAGCAGCAAATTCGGCCGACAGGTCAACAGCACAGATACGCAGTATTTT
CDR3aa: CASSKFGRQVNSTDTQYF

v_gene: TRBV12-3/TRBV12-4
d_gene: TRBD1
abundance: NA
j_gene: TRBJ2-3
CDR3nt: TGTGCCAGCTGCAGGGGGCCAGATACGCAGTATTTT
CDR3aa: CASCRGPDTQYF

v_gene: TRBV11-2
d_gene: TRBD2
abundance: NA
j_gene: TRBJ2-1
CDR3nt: TGTGCCAGCAGCTTAACCCTAGCGGGAGGGCCGCAATACAATGAGCAGTTCTTC
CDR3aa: CASSLTLAGGPQYNEQFF

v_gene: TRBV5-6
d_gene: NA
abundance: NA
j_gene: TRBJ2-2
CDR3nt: TGTGCCAGCAGCTTGGTGCGGCGGTTAGCCACCGGGGAGCTGTTTTTT
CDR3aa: CASSLVRRLATGELFF

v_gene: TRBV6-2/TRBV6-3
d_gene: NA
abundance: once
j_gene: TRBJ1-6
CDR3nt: TGTGCCAGCAGTCGCGAGAAGGTGTTCACACCCCTCCACTTT
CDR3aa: CASSREKVFTPLHF

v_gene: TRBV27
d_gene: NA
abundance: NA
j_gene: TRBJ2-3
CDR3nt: TGTGCCAGCAGTTCACCACAGAGGGTGGGGACAGATACGCAGTATTTT
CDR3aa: CASSSPQRVGTDTQYF

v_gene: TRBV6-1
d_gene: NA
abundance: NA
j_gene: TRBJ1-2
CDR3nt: TGTGCCAGCAGTGACCACAGAGACTATGGCTACACCTTC
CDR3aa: CASSDHRDYGYTF

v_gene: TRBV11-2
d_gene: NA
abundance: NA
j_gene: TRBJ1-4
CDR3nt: TGTGCCAGCAGCGGGGGGAGAACTAATGAAAAACTGTTTTTT
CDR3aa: CASSGGRTNEKLFF

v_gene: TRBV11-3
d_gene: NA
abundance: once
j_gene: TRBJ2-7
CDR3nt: TGTGCCAGCAGCGGGACTGCCCAGCCCCAGTACTTC
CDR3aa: CASSGTAQPQYF

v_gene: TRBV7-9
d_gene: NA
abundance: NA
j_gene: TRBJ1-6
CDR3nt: TGTGCCAGCAGCCTCAAGACGGGTTTCTATAATTCACCCCTCCACTTT
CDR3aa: CASSLKTGFYNSPLHF

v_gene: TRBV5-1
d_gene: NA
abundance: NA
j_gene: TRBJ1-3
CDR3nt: TGCGCCAGCAGCTTGGCCGGCCTTAGAACCTCTGGAAACACCATATATTTT
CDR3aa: CASSLAGLRTSGNTIYF

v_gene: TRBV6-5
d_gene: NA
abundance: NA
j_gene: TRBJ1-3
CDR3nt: TGTGCCAGCAGTTACTCGATAAGTTCAGGGTTTCGGACCATATATTTT
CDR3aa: CASSYSISSGFRTIYF

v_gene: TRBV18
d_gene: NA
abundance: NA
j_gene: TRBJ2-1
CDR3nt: TGTGCCAGCTCACCACCTTCTTTAAATGAGCAGTTCTTC
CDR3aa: CASSPPSLNEQFF

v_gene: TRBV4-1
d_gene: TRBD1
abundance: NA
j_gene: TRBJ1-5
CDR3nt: TGCGCCAGCAGCCAAGAAACAGGGGGTGCTAATCAGCCCCAGCATTTT
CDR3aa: CASSQETGGANQPQHF

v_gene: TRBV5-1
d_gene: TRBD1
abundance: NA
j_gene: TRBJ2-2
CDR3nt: TGCGCCAGCAGCTTGATAGTTCTGGCAGGGGGCGCGAGTACCGGGGAGCTGTTTTTT
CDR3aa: CASSLIVLAGGASTGELFF

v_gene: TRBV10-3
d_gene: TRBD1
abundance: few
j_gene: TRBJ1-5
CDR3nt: TGTGCCATCAGTGAGCGACAGGGGGCGGGTCAGCCCCAGCATTTT
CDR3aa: CAISERQGAGQPQHF

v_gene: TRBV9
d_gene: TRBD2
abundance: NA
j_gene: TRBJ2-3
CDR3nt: TGTGCCAGCAGCGTTAGCGGGGAGAGAGCAGATACGCAGTATTTT
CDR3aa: CASSVSGERADTQYF

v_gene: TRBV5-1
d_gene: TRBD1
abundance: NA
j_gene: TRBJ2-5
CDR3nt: TGCGCCAGCAGCGGGGGACAGGGAGGGCCAGAGACCCAGTACTTC
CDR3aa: CASSGGQGGPETQYF

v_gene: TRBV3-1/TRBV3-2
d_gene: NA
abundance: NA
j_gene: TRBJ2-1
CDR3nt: TGTGCCAGCAGCCCGGTAGGGGGGAGCTCCTACAATGAGCAGTTCTTC
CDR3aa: CASSPVGGSSYNEQFF

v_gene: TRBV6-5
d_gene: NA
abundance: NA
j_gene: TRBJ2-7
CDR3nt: TGTGCCAGCAGTTACCGGGACGGCTACGAGCAGTACTTC
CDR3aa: CASSYRDGYEQYF

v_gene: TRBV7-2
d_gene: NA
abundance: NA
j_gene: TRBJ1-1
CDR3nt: TGTGCCAGCAGCTTACTCCTAGCTGAAGCTTTCTTT
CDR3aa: CASSLLLAEAFF